These 21 T cell receptor beta chains originate from one sample sequenced in a study of spatial heterogeneity in lung cancer. Sample time point: sample taken at primary tumor resection. Sequencing was performed on whole RNA extracted from tumor and nontumor lung tissue, or from frozen PBMC, and the material was left unsorted. Each CDR3 protein gets one entry after TCRdb re-called the 5' RACE reads with MiXCR. The sample comprises about 82,000 distinct CDR3 sequences, 10% to 15% of which are singletons, and about 4.5% rests with the top ten. The sequencing used PBMCs, collected at surgery. These receptors were taken from a male donor with early-stage non-small cell lung cancer.

The CDR3 coding sequence is TGCGCCAGCAGCCCCCCGACTAGCGGGAGTTACAATGAGCAGTTCTTC. It translates to CASSPPTSGSYNEQFF. The rearrangement joins TRBV4-1 to TRBJ2-1, with 12 bases fitting TRBD2. Germline CDR1 and CDR2: MGHRA and YSYEKL. Trimming took 4 bases from V and 4 from J; bases not matched to a gene: 5. CDR3 length equals 16 residues.

In its sample, this clonotype ranks as medium-sized. The chain combines TRBV6-5 with TRBJ2-7, with TRBD2 matching over 9 bases. V lost 0 bases to trimming and J lost 6 bases; unmatched junction nucleotides: 6. Looked up from germline, CDR1 is MNHEY and CDR2 is SVGAGI. There are 15 residues in the CDR3. DNA for the CDR3: TGTGCCAGCAGTTACTCGGAAGCGGGGGGTGCCGAGCAGTACTTC. This translates into CASSYSEAGGAEQYF.

V and J are TRBV19 and TRBJ2-5; 8 nucleotides align to TRBD1. J gave up 9 bases and V 7 bases, and 13 bases lay outside the gene matches. The length of the CDR3 is 14 residues. The germline V gene has CDR1 LNHDA and CDR2 SQIVND (reference sequence). DNA of the CDR3: TGTGCCAGTACCCCAGGGACAGGCGAAGCGGCCCAGTACTTC. Translation: CASTPGTGEAAQYF.

The chain recombines TRBV27 with TRBJ2-5; 7 bases map to TRBD1. The CDR3 contains 17 residues. V trimming: 8 bases; J trimming: 2 bases; junction bases outside the gene matches: 17. Germline V gene lookup returns CDR1 MNHEY and CDR2 SMNVEV (reference sequence). This chain's CDR3 is CASAGGPGTALQETQYF. CDR3 DNA sequence: TGTGCCAGCGCGGGCGGACCGGGGACAGCCTTACAAGAGACCCAGTACTTC.

This clonotype was observed a few times. The gene calls are TRBV5-1 and TRBJ1-1; 7 bases are a match to TRBD1. The junction had 13 bases not matched to a gene; V was cut back by 7 bases and J by 7 bases. The CDR3 is made up of 14 amino acids. CDR1 SGHRS and CDR2 YFSETQ come from the germline V gene. The DNA for the CDR3 is TGCGCCAGCGCCTTTGCCGGGACAGCCGGTGAAGCTTTCTTT. This encodes CASAFAGTAGEAFF.

This clonotype was detected a few times. The chain uses TRBV6-2 or TRBV6-3 and TRBJ1-5; D unclear. Germline V gives CDR1 MNHEY, CDR2 SVGEGT. Trimming stripped 7 bases from V and 0 bases from J, with 10 bases between. The CDR3 consists of 14 residues. This CDR3 is CASTNSYSNQPQHF. DNA of the CDR3: TGTGCCAGCACCAACAGTTATAGCAATCAGCCCCAGCATTTT.

This clonotype was seen a handful of times. V usage is TRBV2 and J usage is TRBJ1-6, with D perhaps matching TRBD1 (6 bases). CDR3 length: 12 amino acids. V lost 4 bases and J 10 bases, leaving 8 bases between the germline ends. Germline V gene data show CDR1 as SNHLY and CDR2 as FYNNEI. CDR3 loop: CASSGGASPLHF. The CDR3 DNA reads TGTGCCAGCAGTGGGGGGGCCTCACCCCTCCACTTT.

This clonotype was found a few times. The rearrangement joins TRBV20-1 to TRBJ2-7; D possibly corresponds to TRBD1 (6 bases). This CDR3 is built from 15 residues. CDR1 and CDR2 from the germline V gene are DFQATT and SNEGSKA (reference sequence). Trimming removed 4 bases from V and 0 bases from J, with 16 bases in between. The CDR3 coding sequence is TGCAGTGCTAATAATGAGGGGGTGCCCTCCTACGAGCAGTACTTC. It yields the protein CSANNEGVPSYEQYF.

J is TRBJ2-5 and V is TRBV19; D not certain. Germline lookup yields CDR1 LNHDA and CDR2 SQIVND (reference sequence). The V end was cut by 3 bases, the J end by 3 bases, with 11 bases between. The CDR3 extends over 14 amino acids. CDR3 loop: CASSIVFREETQYF. CDR3 bases: TGTGCCAGTAGTATCGTCTTTAGGGAAGAGACCCAGTACTTC.

V usage is TRBV7-9 and J usage is TRBJ2-2; tentatively, D is TRBD1 or TRBD2 (5 bases each). The V gene's germline CDR1 is SEHNR and CDR2 FQNEAQ (reference sequence). V lost 5 bases, J lost 1 base, and 14 bases lay in between. The length of the CDR3 is 16 residues. The DNA of the CDR3 is TGTGCCAGCAGCACTGGACAAGGGAGGAACACCGGGGAGCTGTTTTTT. Encoded protein: CASSTGQGRNTGELFF.

At least ten counts were recorded for this clonotype. J is TRBJ1-4 and V is TRBV18, with D hard to call. Trimming left V 6 bases short and J 4 bases short, with 12 bases between. The CDR3 is 14 residues long. Germline CDR1 and CDR2: KGHSH and LQKENI. CDR3 residues: CASSQTEYNEKLFF. As DNA, the CDR3 is TGTGCCAGCTCCCAGACGGAATATAATGAAAAACTGTTTTTT.

V is TRBV20-1 and J is TRBJ2-3; TRBD2 agrees at 12 bases. Germline V gives CDR1 DFQATT, CDR2 SNEGSKA (reference sequence). The CDR3 runs 16 residues. After removal of 5 bases from V and 5 bases from J, the junction contained 11 bases not matched to a gene. Here the CDR3 DNA reads TGCAGTGCTCTTACCACACTAGCGGGAGGCCAAGATACGCAGTATTTT. This encodes CSALTTLAGGQDTQYF.

V is TRBV11-2 and J is TRBJ1-2; D is perhaps TRBD1 (5 bases). This CDR3 is 14 amino acids long. Trimming removed 5 bases from V and 6 bases from J, with 16 bases in between. CDR1 SGHAT and CDR2 FQNNGV come from the germline V gene. CDR3: CASSLSEGFDGYTF. The CDR3 nucleotides are TGTGCCAGCAGCCTCTCGGAGGGGTTTGATGGCTACACCTTC. Drawing the rest from reference TRBV11-2 and TRBJ1-2, the complete variable domain is EAGVAQSPRYKIIEKRQSVAFWCNPISGHATLYWYQQILGQGPKLLIQFQNNGVVDDSQLPKDRFSAERLKGVDSTLKIQPAKLEDSAVYLCASSLSEGFDGYTFGSGTRLTVV.

The CDR3 nucleotides read TGCGCCAGCAGCTTGGATGCGGGAGAGGAGGAGACCCAGTACTTC. Translation gives CASSLDAGEEETQYF. The V gene is TRBV5-1, the J gene TRBJ2-5, with 7 bases lining up with TRBD2. The germline gives CDR1 SGHRS, CDR2 YFSETQ. Trimming took 0 bases from V and 5 from J; bases not matched to a gene: 7. The CDR3 runs 15 residues.

This chain links TRBV3-1 with TRBJ1-6; 9 nucleotides match TRBD1. The germline gives CDR1 LGHDT, CDR2 YNNKEL (reference sequence). The CDR3 extends over 15 amino acids. After removal of 4 bases from V and 4 bases from J, the junction contained 2 bases not matched to a gene. CDR3 in DNA: TGTGCCAGCAGCCTCGGACAGGGGTATAATTCACCCCTCCACTTT. Translating gives CASSLGQGYNSPLHF.

The CDR3 reads CASSEWRGARSYEQYF. The CDR3 nucleotides are TGTGCCAGCAGTGAATGGCGGGGGGCCCGCTCCTACGAGCAGTACTTC. The rearrangement joins TRBV6-1 to TRBJ2-7, with 8 bases fitting TRBD2. Germline V gene lookup returns CDR1 MNHNS and CDR2 SASEGT. Germline trimming cut 2 bases from V and 0 bases from J; bases unmatched to any gene: 6. The CDR3 is made up of 16 amino acids.

The rearrangement uses TRBV28 and TRBJ1-2; 7 bases match TRBD1. With 3 bases clipped from V and 5 bases from J, the junction kept 15 bases outside the gene matches. Germline CDR1 and CDR2: MDHEN and SYDVKM. The CDR3 length is 17 residues. CDR3 bases: TGTGCCAGCAGTTTTCTCCTGGCAGCCCAACAGGGGTATGGCTACACCTTC. It translates to CASSFLLAAQQGYGYTF.

This clonotype was counted only a few times. The genes are TRBV5-4 and TRBJ2-3; no reliable D call. Trimming took 3 bases from V and 4 from J, leaving 12 bases between them. The CDR3 extends over 14 amino acids. Germline V gene lookup returns CDR1 SGHNT and CDR2 YYREEE (reference sequence). CDR3: CASSSYEVADTQYF. The DNA of the CDR3 is TGTGCCAGCAGCTCCTACGAAGTTGCAGATACGCAGTATTTT. Supplemented by reference TRBV5-4 and TRBJ2-3, the full variable domain reads ETGVTQSPTHLIKTRGQQVTLRCSSQSGHNTVSWYQQALGQGPQFIFQYYREEENGRGNFPPRFSGLQFPNYSSELNVNALELDDSALYLCASSSYEVADTQYFGPGTRLTVL.

The chain has TRBV7-6 and TRBJ2-1; a weak D match, TRBD2 (6 bases). V was cut by 9 bases and J by 3 bases, with 9 bases left in between. The CDR3 is made up of 12 amino acids. Germline V gene sequence: CDR1 SGHVS, CDR2 FNYEAQ. The CDR3 loop is CASPGDYNEQFF. CDR3 nucleotides: TGTGCCAGTCCGGGGGACTACAATGAGCAGTTCTTC. Using reference TRBV7-6 and TRBJ2-1 for the parts outside the CDR3, the full variable domain is GAGVSQSPRYKVTKRGQDVALRCDPISGHVSLYWYRQALGQGPEFLTYFNYEAQQDKSGLPNDRFSAERPEGSISTLTIQRTEQRDSAMYRCASPGDYNEQFFGPGTRLTVL.

DNA of the CDR3: TGTGCCAGCAGTTTAGCAATACCGGGACTGGGGGACAATGAGCAGTTCTTC. This sequence encodes CASSLAIPGLGDNEQFF. This chain links TRBV12-3 or TRBV12-4 with TRBJ2-1, with D possibly matching TRBD2 (6 bases). V was trimmed by 0 bases and J by 5 bases, leaving 17 bases between them. This CDR3 region has 17 residues.

The rearrangement uses TRBV7-9 and TRBJ1-5; TRBD1 matches 9 bases. The CDR3 loop spans 16 amino acids. Unmatched junction bases numbered 7, after V lost 3 bases and J lost 4 bases. Germline values: CDR1 SEHNR, CDR2 FQNEAQ (reference sequence). CDR3 residues: CASSLVGQGRNQPQHF. The DNA for the CDR3 is TGTGCCAGCAGCTTGGTTGGACAGGGGAGAAATCAGCCCCAGCATTTT.